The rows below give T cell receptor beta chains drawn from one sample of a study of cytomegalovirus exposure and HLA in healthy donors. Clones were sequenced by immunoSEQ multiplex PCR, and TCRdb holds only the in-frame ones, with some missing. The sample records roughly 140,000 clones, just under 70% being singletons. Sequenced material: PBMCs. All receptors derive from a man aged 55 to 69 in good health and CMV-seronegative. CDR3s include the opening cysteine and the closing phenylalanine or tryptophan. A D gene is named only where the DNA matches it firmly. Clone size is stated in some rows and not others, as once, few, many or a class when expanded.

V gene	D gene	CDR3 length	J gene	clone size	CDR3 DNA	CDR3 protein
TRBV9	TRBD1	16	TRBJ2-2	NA	TGTGCCAGCAGCCCGACAGGGGGCAAAGTGACCGGGGAGCTGTTTTTT	CASSPTGGKVTGELFF
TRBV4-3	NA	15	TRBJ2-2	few	TGCGCCAGCAGCCAAGGGCGGGCGAAACCCGGGGAGCTGTTTTTT	CASSQGRAKPGELFF
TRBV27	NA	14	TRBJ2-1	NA	TGTGCCAGCACGTTTCGGGGAAAGCTCAATGAGCAGTTCTTC	CASTFRGKLNEQFF
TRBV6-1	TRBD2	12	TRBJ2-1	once	TGTGCCAGCACCGGGGGGTACAATGAGCAGTTCTTC	CASTGGYNEQFF
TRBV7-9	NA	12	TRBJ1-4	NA	TGTGCCAGCAGCCCTCCGGGAGGAAAACTGTTTTTT	CASSPPGGKLFF
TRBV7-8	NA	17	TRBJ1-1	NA	TGTGCCAGCAGCGGAGGATGGAAGGATCCCTTCCCCACTGAAGCTTTCTTT	CASSGGWKDPFPTEAFF
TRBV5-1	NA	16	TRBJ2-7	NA	TGCGCCAGGCCGACAACCGATCGACGCCCGAGTCACGAGCAGTACTTC	CARPTTDRRPSHEQYF
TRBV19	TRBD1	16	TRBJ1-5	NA	TGTGCCAGTAGTAGGACAGGGGAGTATAGCAATCAGCCCCAGCATTTT	CASSRTGEYSNQPQHF
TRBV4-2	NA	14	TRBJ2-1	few	TGTGCCAGCGCCCCAGGCCCTCCTTACAATGAGCAGTTCTTC	CASAPGPPYNEQFF
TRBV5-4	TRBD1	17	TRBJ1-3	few	TGTGCCAGCAGCCCACAGGGGTCAGGTTACTCTGGAAACACCATATATTTT	CASSPQGSGYSGNTIYF
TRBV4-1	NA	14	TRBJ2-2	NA	TGCGCCAGCAGCCAAATCCGGGGGACCGGGGAGCTGTTTTTT	CASSQIRGTGELFF
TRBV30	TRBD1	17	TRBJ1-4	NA	TGTGCCTGCGTCGACAGGGGCCTCAACCCTTTTAATGAAAAACTGTTTTTT	CACVDRGLNPFNEKLFF
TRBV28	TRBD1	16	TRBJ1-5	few	TGTGCCAGCAGTTTAGGAACAGGGGTGGACAATCAGCCCCAGCATTTT	CASSLGTGVDNQPQHF
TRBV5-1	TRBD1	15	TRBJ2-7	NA	TGCGCCAGCAGTCCAAGGACAGGGGAGGTGTACGAGCAGTACTTC	CASSPRTGEVYEQYF
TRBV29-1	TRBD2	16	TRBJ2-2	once	TGCAGCGTTGAGTTTGAACTAGCGGGGGGGGCCGGGGAGCTGTTTTTT	CSVEFELAGGAGELFF
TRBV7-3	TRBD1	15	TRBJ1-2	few	TGTGCCAGCAGCTGGGGACAGGGACTAAACTATGGCTACACCTTC	CASSWGQGLNYGYTF
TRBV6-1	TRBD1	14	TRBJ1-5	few	TGTGCCAGCAGGGTGACAGGGGGCGGTGGGCCCCAGCATTTT	CASRVTGGGGPQHF
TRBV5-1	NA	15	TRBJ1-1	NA	TGCGCCAGCAGCTACGTTCTGGGGGCAAACACTGAAGCTTTCTTT	CASSYVLGANTEAFF
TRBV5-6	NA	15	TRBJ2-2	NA	TGTGCCAGCAGCTACGGCGGGGGCAACACCGGGGAGCTGTTTTTT	CASSYGGGNTGELFF
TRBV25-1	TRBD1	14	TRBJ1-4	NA	TGTGCCAGCAGTATTTCAGGGGGCCGGGAAGAACTGTTTTTT	CASSISGGREELFF
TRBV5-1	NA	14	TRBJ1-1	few	TGCGCCAGCAGCTTGGGGCCGGGGGGGGGTGAAGCTTTCTTT	CASSLGPGGGEAFF
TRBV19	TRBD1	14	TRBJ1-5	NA	TGTGCCAGTAATATCGACAGGGCGGAACAGCCCCAGCATTTT	CASNIDRAEQPQHF
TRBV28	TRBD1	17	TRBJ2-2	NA	TGTGCCAGCAGTACCTGGCAGGGGGCCTTGAACACCGGGGAGCTGTTTTTT	CASSTWQGALNTGELFF
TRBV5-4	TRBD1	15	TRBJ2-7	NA	TGTGCCAGCAGCCCGGGGACAGCGAGCTCCTACGAGCAGTACTTC	CASSPGTASSYEQYF
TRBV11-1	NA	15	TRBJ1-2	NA	TGTGCCAGCAGCTTACAGGGTGGGCAGAACTATGGCTACACCTTC	CASSLQGGQNYGYTF
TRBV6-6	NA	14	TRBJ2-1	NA	TGTGCCAGCAGTTACGCAGGGGAACTAAATGAGCAGTTCTTC	CASSYAGELNEQFF
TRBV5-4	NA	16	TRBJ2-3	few	TGTGCCAGCAGCTTGGATACTCGGACACCCACAGATACGCAGTATTTT	CASSLDTRTPTDTQYF
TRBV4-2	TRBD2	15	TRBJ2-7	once	TGTGCCAGCAGCTCGAGACTAGCGGGGGGCTACGAGCAGTACTTC	CASSSRLAGGYEQYF
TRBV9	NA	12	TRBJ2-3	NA	TGTGCCAGCAGCGTCCACACAGATACGCAGTATTTT	CASSVHTDTQYF
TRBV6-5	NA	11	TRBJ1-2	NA	TGTGCCAGCAGTTACAGAGGTGGCTACACCTTC	CASSYRGGYTF